Listed here are 8 T cell receptor beta chains from one sample, sequenced in a study of CXCR3-negative and CXCR3-positive naive CD8 T cells. The TRB libraries of cDNA were built by UMI-labeled 5' RACE. TCRdb re-called the 5' RACE reads; every CDR3 protein appears as one record, without DNA. This sample carries 130,000 or so distinct CDR3 sequences, with around 0.37% going to the ten biggest clones. General study findings and limits: More hydrophobic TRB CDR3s occurred in CXCR3-positive than in CXCR3-negative naive cells.

Antigen specificity for these receptors is unknown. Sequences were obtained from naive CXCR3+ CD8+ T cells from blood. The subset was: CD45RO-CCR7+CD27+CD95- naive CD8+ T cells expressing CXCR3 (TNR3+). These receptors originate from a human donor in good health. Some clones in this sample may be carry-over from other donors' samples.

V usage is TRBV29-1 and J usage is TRBJ2-7; TCRdb proposes TRBD1, but this gene call is untestable without DNA. The CDR3 totals 12 residues. CDR1 is SQVTM and CDR2 is ANQGSEA in the germline V gene. The CDR3 sequence: CSVELGPLEQYF.

This chain uses TRBV7-9 with TRBJ2-7; TCRdb's D call of TRBD2 is untestable without DNA. The CDR3 has 16 amino acids. Per the germline V gene, CDR1 is SEHNR and CDR2 is FQNEAQ (reference sequence). The CDR3 loop is CASSSGTSGRLREQYF.

This chain connects TRBV4-1 to TRBJ2-5; the D call from TCRdb, TRBD2, cannot be confirmed without DNA. The CDR3 totals 16 residues. The germline CDR1 and CDR2 sequences are MGHRA and YSYEKL. CDR3: CASSQVLAGGLETQYF.

The rearrangement links TRBV2 to TRBJ2-2; there is no DNA to check the TCRdb D call of TRBD1. The CDR3 consists of 16 residues. Germline assignment: CDR1 SNHLY and CDR2 FYNNEI. The CDR3 spells CASSDDRGTNTGELFF. Full variable domain (rest looked up from reference TRBV2 and TRBJ2-2): EPEVTQTPSHQVTQMGQEVILRCVPISNHLYFYWYRQILGQKVEFLVSFYNNEISEKSEIFDDQFSVERPDGSNFTLKIRSTKLEDSAMYFCASSDDRGTNTGELFFGEGSRLTVL.

The chain carries TRBV5-1 and TRBJ2-2; the D gene TCRdb calls, TRBD1, cannot be checked with no DNA. The CDR3 extends over 15 amino acids. Germline V gives CDR1 SGHRS, CDR2 YFSETQ. CDR3 loop: CASSLETGTTGELFF. Variable domain in full (rest from reference TRBV5-1 and TRBJ2-2): KAGVTQTPRYLIKTRGQQVTLSCSPISGHRSVSWYQQTPGQGLQFLFEYFSETQRNKGNFPGRFSGRQFSNSRSEMNVSTLELGDSALYLCASSLETGTTGELFFGEGSRLTVL.

The chain is built from TRBV19 and TRBJ2-7; TCRdb's D gene call, TRBD1, goes unchecked for lack of DNA. The CDR3 sequence is 14 residues long. The germline gives CDR1 LNHDA, CDR2 SQIVND (reference sequence). This chain's CDR3 is CASSIRAHRDEQYF.

CDR3 in amino acids: CASSSLGQGAYGYTF. The J gene is TRBJ1-2, the V gene TRBV7-9; lacking DNA, the TRBD1 call made by TCRdb goes unchecked. Germline V gives CDR1 SEHNR, CDR2 FQNEAQ (reference sequence). The CDR3 loop spans 15 amino acids.

The rearrangement links TRBV19 to TRBJ1-5; TCRdb names TRBD1, which stays unverified in the absence of DNA. Germline values: CDR1 LNHDA, CDR2 SQIVND (reference sequence). The CDR3 runs 13 residues. The CDR3 loop is CASSISGSQPQHF.